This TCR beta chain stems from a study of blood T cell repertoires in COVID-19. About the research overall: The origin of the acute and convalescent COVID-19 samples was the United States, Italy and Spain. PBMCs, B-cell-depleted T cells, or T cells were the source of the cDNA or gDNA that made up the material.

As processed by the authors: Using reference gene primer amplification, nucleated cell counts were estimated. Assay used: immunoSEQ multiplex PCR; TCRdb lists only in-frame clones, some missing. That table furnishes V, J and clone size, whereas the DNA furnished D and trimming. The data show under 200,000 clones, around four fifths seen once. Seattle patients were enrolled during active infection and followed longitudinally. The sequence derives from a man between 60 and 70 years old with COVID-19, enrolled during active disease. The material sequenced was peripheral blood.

The CDR3 is CASSPNYEQYF. For the CDR3, the DNA is TGTGCCAGCAGCCCCAACTACGAGCAGTACTTC. This rearrangement joins TRBV6-2 or TRBV6-3 to TRBJ2-7, with D uncertain. In germline, CDR1 is MNHEY, CDR2 SVGEGT. This CDR3 is built from 11 residues. Trimming stripped 6 bases from V and 3 bases from J, with 6 bases between.